Below are 27 T cell receptor beta chains sequenced from a single sample in a study of tumor-infiltrating lymphocytes in localized non-small cell lung cancer. The data were produced by immunoSEQ multiplex PCR, yet TCRdb's version contains in-frame clones alone and is incomplete. Found here are 10,000 or so clones, around 82% of them singletons; the top ten hold approximately 17%. The sequenced material came from uninvolved lung tissue not adjacent to the tumor. The receptors were gathered from a human donor with non-small cell lung cancer.

The chain joins TRBV6-6 to TRBJ1-5, with D uncertain. This CDR3 is built from 13 residues. The V end was cut by 6 bases, the J end by 7 bases, with 13 bases between. Germline V lookup: CDR1 MNHNY, CDR2 SVGAGI (reference sequence). The CDR3 DNA reads as TGTGCCAGCAGGGGAGAGGGCGGGCAGCCCCAGCATTTT. Amino acids: CASRGEGGQPQHF.

This chain connects TRBV5-1 to TRBJ2-5; the D is unclear. The CDR3 contains 12 residues. Germline values: CDR1 SGHRS, CDR2 YFSETQ. Trimming cost V 4 bases and J 2 bases, with 6 bases left between them. The CDR3 DNA reads as TGCGCCAGCAGCCAACCACAAGAGACCCAGTACTTC. This translates into CASSQPQETQYF.

This chain joins TRBV5-4 and TRBJ1-4; unclear D gene. With 1 base removed from V and 1 base from J, the gap between germline ends came to 2 bases. The CDR3 length is 13 residues. Germline values: CDR1 SGHNT, CDR2 YYREEE (reference sequence). This CDR3 is CASSLRTNEKLFF. The CDR3 coding sequence is TGTGCCAGCAGCTTGCGAACTAATGAAAAACTGTTTTTT.

The chain joins TRBV10-3 to TRBJ2-3; 9 nucleotides line up with TRBD1. Germline V lookup: CDR1 ENHRY, CDR2 SYGVKD. The CDR3 is made up of 15 amino acids. V lost 7 bases to trimming and J lost 4 bases; unmatched junction nucleotides: 9. The CDR3 DNA reads as TGTGCCATCACCCCGGGACAGGGAGGTGCAGATACGCAGTATTTT. Translating it yields CAITPGQGGADTQYF.

The CDR3 region has the DNA TGTGCCAGTAGTACTAGCGGGGGGGCCGCTGGGGCCAACGTCCTGACTTTC. Translation gives CASSTSGGAAGANVLTF. The chain is built from TRBV19 and TRBJ2-6; 12 bases map to TRBD2. This CDR3 contains 17 residues. V shed 4 bases, J shed 2 bases, and the junction held 3 bases outside the gene matches. Germline values: CDR1 LNHDA, CDR2 SQIVND (reference sequence).

The rearrangement joins TRBV30 to TRBJ1-2, with a weak D call TRBD1 (5 bases). The ends were cut back, 5 bases at V and 0 bases at J, with 16 bases in the middle. This CDR3 has 15 amino acids. Per the germline V gene, CDR1 is GTSNPN and CDR2 is SVGIG (reference sequence). CDR3 region: CAWGMRGRANYGYTF. The DNA of the CDR3 is TGTGCCTGGGGGATGAGGGGCAGAGCTAACTATGGCTACACCTTC. Looking up the rest from reference TRBV30 and TRBJ1-2 gives the full variable domain: SQTIHQWPATLVQPVGSPLSLECTVEGTSNPNLYWYRQAAGRGLQLLFYSVGIGQISSEVPQNLSASRPQDRQFILSSKKLLLSDSGFYLCAWGMRGRANYGYTFGSGTRLTVV.

J is TRBJ2-7 and V is TRBV4-2; D unclear. V lost 0 bases and J lost 1, with 10 bases in between. Germline lookup yields CDR1 LGHNA and CDR2 YNFKEQ. This CDR3 contains 15 residues. CDR3 region: CASSQDPQPSYEQYF. The DNA for the CDR3 is TGTGCCAGCAGCCAAGATCCACAGCCTTCCTACGAGCAGTACTTC.

CDR3 in amino acids: CASSLALVTRGELFF. The CDR3 DNA reads as TGTGCCAGCAGTTTAGCCCTCGTGACGCGCGGGGAGCTGTTTTTT. The chain joins TRBV28 to TRBJ2-2; D is unresolved. V was shortened by 2 bases and J by 7 bases, with 14 bases between the two germline ends. The CDR3 covers 15 residues. Germline V gene data show CDR1 as MDHEN and CDR2 as SYDVKM.

The V gene is TRBV10-2, the J gene TRBJ1-2; TRBD1 is a possible D gene (5 bases). This CDR3 region has 16 residues. The ends were cut back, 4 bases at V and 3 bases at J, with 18 bases in the middle. The germline V gene encodes CDR1 WSHSY and CDR2 SAAADI. CDR3 bases: TGCGCCAGCAGTGGGACCGCGGGCGGGGCGTACTATGGCTACACCTTC. Its translation is CASSGTAGGAYYGYTF.

The gene calls are TRBV6-5 and TRBJ1-1; 9 nucleotides match TRBD1. CDR1 and CDR2 (germline): MNHEY, SVGAGI. The CDR3 has 14 amino acids. Here the CDR3 DNA reads TGTGCTACACTGCCCCCGGGACAGGGATTACGAGCTTTCTTT. Its translation: CATLPPGQGLRAFF.

The V and J genes are TRBV19 and TRBJ1-4; 7 bases are a match to TRBD1. The germline gives CDR1 LNHDA, CDR2 SQIVND (reference sequence). Trimming removed 6 bases from V and 8 bases from J; junction bases left unmatched: 12. The CDR3 runs 15 residues. CDR3 in DNA: TGTGCCAGTAGGAATATCCGGGACAGTTGGGAAAAACTGTTTTTT. It is translated as CASRNIRDSWEKLFF.

The gene calls are TRBV5-6 and TRBJ1-6, with 7 bases that match TRBD1. Per the germline V gene, CDR1 is SGHDT and CDR2 is YYEEEE. V shed 5 bases and J 7 bases; nucleotides not matched to a gene: 9. The CDR3 has 15 residues. The CDR3 protein is CASRPTGVRNSPLHF. CDR3 nucleotide sequence: TGTGCCAGCAGGCCCACAGGGGTTAGGAATTCACCCCTCCACTTT.

V is TRBV6-6 and J is TRBJ2-2; no clear D gene. This CDR3 is 14 amino acids long. V gave up 2 bases and J gave up 8 bases, with 12 bases separating them. In germline, CDR1 is MNHNY, CDR2 SVGAGI (reference sequence). The CDR3 is CASSYATLGGELFF. As DNA, the CDR3 is TGTGCCAGCAGTTACGCCACCTTGGGTGGGGAGCTGTTTTTT.

V and J are TRBV6-1 and TRBJ2-2; no definite D call. CDR1 is MNHNS and CDR2 is SASEGT in the germline V gene. Trimming stripped 4 bases from V and 6 bases from J, with 12 bases between. This CDR3 spans 14 amino acids. CDR3 nucleotides: TGTGCCAGCAGTGGATCTTCCGCGGCCGGGGAGCTGTTTTTT. Encoded protein: CASSGSSAAGELFF.

The V call is TRBV6-6, the J call TRBJ1-6; TRBD1 matches at 7 bases. The CDR3 loop spans 16 amino acids. The germline V gene has CDR1 MNHNY and CDR2 SVGAGI (reference sequence). After removal of 6 bases from V and 0 bases from J, the junction contained 5 bases not matched to a gene. CDR3 protein: CASRQGRSSYNSPLHF. The CDR3 DNA reads as TGTGCCAGCAGACAGGGGCGTAGCTCCTATAATTCACCCCTCCACTTT.

This clone has more than one count but fewer than ten. This chain links TRBV10-2 with TRBJ2-1; 14 bases agree with TRBD2. J lost 7 bases, V lost 7 bases, and 6 bases had no gene match. CDR3 length equals 15 residues. Looked up from germline, CDR1 is WSHSY and CDR2 is SAAADI. CDR3 residues: CASTTSGGAGNEQFF. The CDR3 bases are TGCGCCAGCACGACTAGCGGGGGGGCGGGGAATGAGCAGTTCTTC.

V gene TRBV29-1 combines with J gene TRBJ2-3; tentative D call: TRBD1 (5 bases). The CDR3 loop spans 12 amino acids. Germline lookup yields CDR1 SQVTM and CDR2 ANQGSEA. Deletions cut 4 bases from V and 3 bases from J, with 8 bases between. The CDR3 region is CSVGSGTDTQYF. The CDR3 nucleotides read TGCAGCGTTGGGTCAGGGACAGATACGCAGTATTTT.

V gene TRBV18 combines with J gene TRBJ2-3; D unclear. Trimming cost V 4 bases and J 3 bases, with 8 bases left between them. CDR1 KGHSH and CDR2 LQKENI come from the germline V gene. The CDR3 runs to 13 residues. In nucleotides, the CDR3 is TGTGCCAGCTCACTACCAGGAACAGATACGCAGTATTTT. Translated: CASSLPGTDTQYF.

This chain links TRBV5-5 with TRBJ1-2; no reliable D call. The CDR3 totals 14 residues. V was shortened by 4 bases and J by 0 bases, with 10 bases between the two germline ends. The germline gives CDR1 SGHKS, CDR2 YYEKEE (reference sequence). CDR3 nucleotides: TGTGCCAGCAGCGCAAATAGTGCTAACTATGGCTACACCTTC. Amino acids: CASSANSANYGYTF. Filled out from reference TRBV5-5 and TRBJ1-2, the complete variable domain reads DAGVTQSPTHLIKTRGQQVTLRCSPISGHKSVSWYQQVLGQGPQFIFQYYEKEERGRGNFPDRFSARQFPNYSSELNVNALLLGDSALYLCASSANSANYGYTFGSGTRLTVV.

This clone came up once. The CDR3 protein is CASSGGRAADTQYF. The CDR3 nucleotides read TGTGCCAGCAGCGGGGGGAGGGCCGCAGATACGCAGTATTTT. The chain carries TRBV6-6 and TRBJ2-3; 7 bases fit TRBD2. There are 14 residues in the CDR3. Germline V lookup: CDR1 MNHNY, CDR2 SVGAGI (reference sequence). V lost 6 bases to trimming and J lost 4 bases; unmatched junction nucleotides: 7.

This chain links TRBV11-2 with TRBJ1-2, with TRBD1 as a possible D gene (5 bases). Between the trimmed V and J ends, which lost 7 bases and 4 bases, there was a span of 19 bases. CDR3 length: 15 amino acids. Germline assignment: CDR1 SGHAT and CDR2 FQNNGV. The CDR3 coding sequence is TGTGCCAGCACCATTAGGACCCCGAGGGGCTATGGCTACACCTTC. Residues: CASTIRTPRGYGYTF.

This chain connects TRBV5-6 to TRBJ2-5; D is perhaps TRBD2 (5 bases). The CDR3 covers 14 residues. The germline CDR1 and CDR2 sequences are SGHDT and YYEEEE. Trimming removed 4 bases at V and 4 bases at J, with 14 bases between. For the CDR3, the DNA is TGTGCCAGCAGCCCCCCAGGCCGGGGAGAGACCCAGTACTTC. Translating gives CASSPPGRGETQYF. The entire variable domain, with the rest obtained from reference TRBV5-6 and TRBJ2-5, is as follows: DAGVTQSPTHLIKTRGQQVTLRCSPKSGHDTVSWYQQALGQGPQFIFQYYEEEERQRGNFPDRFSGHQFPNYSSELNVNALLLGDSALYLCASSPPGRGETQYFGPGTRLLVL.

The chain links TRBV27 to TRBJ2-1; possible D gene TRBD1, 6 bases. V was pared by 2 bases and J by 1 base, with 9 bases between. The CDR3 sequence is 15 residues long. Germline V lookup: CDR1 MNHEY, CDR2 SMNVEV (reference sequence). The CDR3 region has the DNA TGTGCCAGCAGTTTAAGGGACAAGTCCTACAATGAGCAGTTCTTC. It encodes CASSLRDKSYNEQFF.

This clone has only one observation. V is TRBV18 and J is TRBJ1-2; no reliable D call. V was cut by 0 bases and J by 0 bases, with 11 bases left in between. The CDR3 contains 16 residues. Germline CDR1 and CDR2: KGHSH and LQKENI. The CDR3 spells CASSPPERTTNYGYTF. In DNA, the CDR3 is TGTGCCAGCTCACCACCTGAGAGGACCACTAACTATGGCTACACCTTC.

The V gene is TRBV5-1, the J gene TRBJ2-5; D unclear. Trimming left V 4 bases short and J 4 bases short, with 11 bases between. The CDR3 is 13 amino acids. Germline CDR1 is SGHRS and CDR2 is YFSETQ. The CDR3 coding sequence is TGCGCCAGCAGCACCGACATTAGAGAGACCCAGTACTTC. This translates into CASSTDIRETQYF.

CDR3 amino acids: CASSLVSGREQYF. CDR3 nucleotide sequence: TGTGCCAGCAGCTTGGTATCAGGCAGGGAGCAGTACTTC. The chain couples TRBV5-4 to TRBJ2-7; D is uncertain. V was shortened by 0 bases and J by 7 bases, with 11 bases between the two germline ends. Germline assignment: CDR1 SGHNT and CDR2 YYREEE (reference sequence). The CDR3 loop spans 13 amino acids. Full variable domain (missing parts from reference TRBV5-4 and TRBJ2-7): ETGVTQSPTHLIKTRGQQVTLRCSSQSGHNTVSWYQQALGQGPQFIFQYYREEENGRGNFPPRFSGLQFPNYSSELNVNALELDDSALYLCASSLVSGREQYFGPGTRLTVT.

This chain uses TRBV5-1 with TRBJ2-3; 14 bases are a match to TRBD2. The CDR3 covers 16 residues. The V and J ends lost 3 bases and 6 bases, in that order; junction bases with no gene match: 6. The germline CDR1 and CDR2 sequences are SGHRS and YFSETQ. The CDR3 loop reads CASSSRTSGGQDTQYF. CDR3 bases: TGCGCCAGCAGCTCTCGGACTAGCGGGGGGCAGGATACGCAGTATTTT.